This TCR beta chain emerged from a study of T cell repertoires in cytomegalovirus infection. TCRdb reprocessed the reads via MiXCR and lists one record per CDR3 protein. Counted here are around 540,000 distinct CDR3 sequences, roughly a third occurring once; the ten biggest clones make up 15% to 20%. Deletions cut 3 bases from V and 7 bases from J, with 21 bases between. CDR1 is LNHDA, CDR2 SQIVND, per germline (reference sequence). The CDR3 contains 16 residues. With respect to this clonotype: The antigen is undetermined.

The chain carries TRBV19 and TRBJ1-2; a possible D gene is TRBD1 (5 bases). This clonotype originated in a human donor in good health (CMV status not recorded). Some clones in this sample may be carry-over from other donors' samples. The source material was cultured PBMCs, sampled from culture after CMV antigen stimulation. The CDR3: CASSIIKGPVSIGYTF. In nucleotides, the CDR3 is TGTGCCAGTAGTATCATTAAGGGGCCGGTCTCCATTGGCTACACCTTC.